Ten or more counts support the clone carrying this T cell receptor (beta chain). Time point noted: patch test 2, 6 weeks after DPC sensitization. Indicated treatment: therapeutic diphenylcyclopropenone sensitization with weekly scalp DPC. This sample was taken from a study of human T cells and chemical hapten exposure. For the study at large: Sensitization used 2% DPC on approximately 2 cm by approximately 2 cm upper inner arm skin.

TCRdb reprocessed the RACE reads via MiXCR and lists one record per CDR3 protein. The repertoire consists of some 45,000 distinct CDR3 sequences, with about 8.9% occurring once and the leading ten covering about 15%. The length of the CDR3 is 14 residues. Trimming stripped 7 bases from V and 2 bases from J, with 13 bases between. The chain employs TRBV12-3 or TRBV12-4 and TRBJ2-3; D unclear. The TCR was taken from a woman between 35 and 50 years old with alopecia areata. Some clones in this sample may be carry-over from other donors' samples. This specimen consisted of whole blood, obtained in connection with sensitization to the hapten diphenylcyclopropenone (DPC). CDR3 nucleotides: TGTGCCAGCATCTTAGCAATCAACACAGATACGCAGTATTTT. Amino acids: CASILAINTDTQYF.